This TCR beta chain appears in the sequencing data of a study of metastatic and nonmetastatic thyroid tumors. Points from the study as a whole: When malignant thyroid tumors were compared with benign nodules, TCR beta diversity was reportedly significantly higher in the malignant tumors. This held in both blood and tumor samples.

By its share, this clone is medium-sized. Antigen unknown. This CDR3 has 20 amino acids. Germline-derived CDR1 and CDR2 are MNHNY and SVGAGI (reference sequence). After removal of 6 bases from V and 6 bases from J, the junction contained 27 bases not matched to a gene. Not a single patient had been given any form of treatment at any point before undergoing thyroid surgery. MiXCR re-clonotyped the PCR reads for TCRdb. The data contain roughly 25,000 clones, 15% of them singletons. The TCR comes from a female donor with papillary thyroid cancer or a benign thyroid nodule (not recorded which). Some clones in this sample may be carry-over from other donors' samples. Sequencing was carried out using blood. The V and J genes are TRBV6-6 and TRBJ2-7, with 9 bases fitting TRBD1. CDR3 region: CASRPRAGTGRSREGGEQYF. Written as DNA, the CDR3 is TGTGCCAGCAGGCCGCGCGCCGGGACAGGGCGCTCTAGGGAAGGGGGCGAGCAGTACTTC.